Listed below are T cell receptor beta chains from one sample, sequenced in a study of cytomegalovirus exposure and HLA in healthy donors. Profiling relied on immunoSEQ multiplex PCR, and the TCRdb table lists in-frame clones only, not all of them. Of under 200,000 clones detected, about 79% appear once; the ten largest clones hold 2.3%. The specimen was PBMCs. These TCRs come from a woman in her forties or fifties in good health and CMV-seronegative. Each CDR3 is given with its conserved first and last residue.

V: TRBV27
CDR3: CASRPSGPGHYGYTF

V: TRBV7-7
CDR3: CASSLAPNTGELFF

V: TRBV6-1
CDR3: CASSTGMGSYEQYF

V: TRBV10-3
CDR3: CAISTIEGNEQFF

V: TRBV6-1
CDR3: CAGGGPPDTQYF

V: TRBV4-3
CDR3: CASSQDQGQVGETQYF

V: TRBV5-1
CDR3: CASSLATSVAGVGEQYF

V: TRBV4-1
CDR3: CASSLTSGMGEQFF

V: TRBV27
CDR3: CASSFFGNLQETQYF

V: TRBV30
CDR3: CAWTFPAQGATYEQYF

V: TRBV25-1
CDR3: CASSELSRAYGYTF

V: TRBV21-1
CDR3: CASSKEGGGTEAFF

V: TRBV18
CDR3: CASSLQRTGPADIQYF

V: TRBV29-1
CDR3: CSVESRDRGGYTF

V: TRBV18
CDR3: CASSPGTGYEQYF

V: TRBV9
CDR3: CASSENSGVGTQYF

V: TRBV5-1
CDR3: CASSLTPGQGGYEQYF

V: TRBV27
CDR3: CASSLGLEGNIQYF

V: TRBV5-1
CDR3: CASSLDPFDSNEQFF

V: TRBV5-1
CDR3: CASSGQTSGPTDTQYF

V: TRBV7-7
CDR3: CASSLARGSSYEQYF

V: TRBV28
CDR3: CASSLEQGGSYNEQFF

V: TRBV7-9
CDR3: CASTLPGQGYGYTF

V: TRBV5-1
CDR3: CASFTGGAFHEQFF

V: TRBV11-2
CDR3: CASSSRLQGQPTGYTF

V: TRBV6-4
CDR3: CASSETGTAGANVLAF